The text below deals with one T cell receptor (beta chain). Its antigen is currently unknown. The CDR3 extends over 15 amino acids. V was pared by 5 bases and J by 7 bases, with 9 bases of the junction left unmatched. Per germline, CDR1 SGHTA and CDR2 FQGTGA. Primers: 60 Vbeta forward and 13 Jbeta reverse. The assay was immunoSEQ multiplex PCR, and TCRdb's table has in-frame clones only and misses some. The sample shows over 90,000 clones, under 85% of them seen only once. The source of the sample is a study of cytomegalovirus exposure and HLA in healthy donors. Across the study: Some 85 million unique TCRs, all from HLA-typed donors, were included in an early release of the data. General study results and limits: A list of 164 TCR beta chains associated with cytomegalovirus was given.

V usage is TRBV7-3 and J usage is TRBJ2-1, with TRBD2 identical over 9 bases. The sample consisted of PBMCs. This clonotype was obtained from a woman in her seventies in good health and CMV-seropositive. In DNA form, the CDR3 reads TGTGCCAGCAGCCCGAGGGGCGGGAGGGTAAATGAGCAGTTCTTC. This encodes CASSPRGGRVNEQFF.